The count of the clone carrying this T cell receptor (beta chain) is one. This sample stems from a study of blood T cell repertoires in COVID-19. Study-level information: Collection of acute and convalescent COVID-19 samples took place in the United States, Italy and Spain. Nucleic acid was either cDNA or gDNA, and it came from T cells, B-cell-depleted T cells, or PBMCs.

Source study methods: Estimated nucleated cell counts came from reference gene primer amplification. The table came from immunoSEQ multiplex PCR; TCRdb's copy has only in-frame clones and leaves some out. Clone size and V and J calls were adopted from that table, with D and trimming inferred from the DNA. This table has around 250,000 clones, roughly 80% appearing once. The V gene end was trimmed by 4 bases and the J gene end by 0 bases; junction bases not matched to a gene: 6. The CDR3 contains 17 residues. The V gene's germline CDR1 is MGHDK and CDR2 SYGVNS. This TCR derives from a woman between 18 and 30 years old with acute or convalescent COVID-19. Sequencing was done on a sample of peripheral blood. The V call is TRBV25-1, the J call TRBJ2-1; 10 bases align to TRBD1. The CDR3 DNA is TGTGCCAGCAGTGGGGGACAGGGGCGCTACTCCTACAATGAGCAGTTCTTC. Translating gives CASSGGQGRYSYNEQFF.